The clone carrying this T cell receptor (beta chain) was counted a few times. The antigen is unknown. TCRdb re-called the 5' RACE reads with MiXCR, one entry per CDR3 protein. The data show 500,000 to 550,000 distinct CDR3 sequences, 20% to 25% seen once. This sample is drawn from a study of identical twins. The CDR3 consists of 15 residues. Germline V gene sequence: CDR1 SGHTA, CDR2 FQGNSA. V gave up 5 bases and J gave up 4 bases, with 17 bases separating them. Study-level points and caveats: Insertions were reduced in abundant cord blood beta clonotypes but not in memory repertoires.

The data also belong to a second study, concerning yellow fever vaccine responses in identical twins.

V usage is TRBV7-2 and J usage is TRBJ1-1; no clear D gene. The material sequenced was CD4+ T cells sorted from blood. The receptor was derived from a woman under 30 in good health. DNA for the CDR3: TGTGCCAGCAGCCATCCGGCTGGGTGGGGCACTGAAGCTTTCTTT. Its protein product is CASSHPAGWGTEAFF. Looking up the rest from reference TRBV7-2 and TRBJ1-1 gives the full variable domain: GAGVSQSPSNKVTEKGKDVELRCDPISGHTALYWYRQSLGQGLEFLIYFQGNSAPDKSGLPSDRFSAERTGGSVSTLTIQRTQQEDSAVYLCASSHPAGWGTEAFFGQGTRLTVV.